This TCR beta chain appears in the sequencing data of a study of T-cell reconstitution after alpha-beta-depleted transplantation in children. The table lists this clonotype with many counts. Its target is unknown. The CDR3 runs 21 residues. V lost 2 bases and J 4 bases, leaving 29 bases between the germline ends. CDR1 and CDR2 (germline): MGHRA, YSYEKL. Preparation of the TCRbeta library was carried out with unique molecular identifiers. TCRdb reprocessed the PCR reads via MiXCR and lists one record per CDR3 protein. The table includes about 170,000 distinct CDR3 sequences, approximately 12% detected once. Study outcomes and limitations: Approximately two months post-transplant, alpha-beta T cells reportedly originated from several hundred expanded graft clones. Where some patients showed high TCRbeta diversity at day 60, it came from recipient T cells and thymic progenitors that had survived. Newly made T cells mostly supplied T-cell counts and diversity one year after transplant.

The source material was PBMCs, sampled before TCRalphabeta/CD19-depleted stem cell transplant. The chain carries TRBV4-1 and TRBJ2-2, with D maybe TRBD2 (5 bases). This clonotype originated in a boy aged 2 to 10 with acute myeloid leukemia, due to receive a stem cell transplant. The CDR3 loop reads CASSQLVVARLLGRGTGELFF. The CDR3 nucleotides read TGCGCCAGCAGCCAACTCGTAGTTGCTCGACTATTGGGCCGAGGCACCGGGGAGCTGTTTTTT.